This T cell receptor (beta chain) was retrieved from a study of monozygotic twins with inflammatory bowel disease. The CDR3 runs 17 residues. Per germline, CDR1 MDHEN and CDR2 SYDVKM. Total RNA amounting to approximately 3,500 ng went into each TCR library. Template switching introduced UMIs that contain a 6-nucleotide sample barcode. PCR of TCRalpha and TCRbeta cDNA was nested, with two rounds of approximately 16 and 10 cycles. From its re-call of the 5' RACE reads, TCRdb lists each CDR3 protein once, without DNA. Its listing shows some 300,000 distinct CDR3 sequences. The TCR originated in a human donor with ulcerative colitis or Crohn's disease, or a healthy co-twin of an affected twin (not recorded which). The sample consisted of blood. The V call is TRBV28, the J call TRBJ2-3; there is no DNA to check the TCRdb D call of TRBD2. The CDR3 spells CASRTSGRAGPTDTQYF.